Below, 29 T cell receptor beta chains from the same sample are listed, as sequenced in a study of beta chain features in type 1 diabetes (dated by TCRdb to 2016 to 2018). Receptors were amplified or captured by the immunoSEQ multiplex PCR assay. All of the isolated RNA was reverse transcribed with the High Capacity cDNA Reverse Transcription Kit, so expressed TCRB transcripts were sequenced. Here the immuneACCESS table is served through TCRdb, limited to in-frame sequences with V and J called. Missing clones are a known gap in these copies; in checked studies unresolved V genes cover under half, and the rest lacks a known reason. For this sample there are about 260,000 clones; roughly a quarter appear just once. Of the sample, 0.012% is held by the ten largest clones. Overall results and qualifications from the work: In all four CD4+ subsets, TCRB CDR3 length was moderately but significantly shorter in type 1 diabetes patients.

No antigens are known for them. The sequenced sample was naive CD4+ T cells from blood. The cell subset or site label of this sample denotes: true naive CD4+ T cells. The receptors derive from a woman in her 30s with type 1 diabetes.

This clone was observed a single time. The CDR3 nucleotides read TGTGCCAGCAGTTCGGCGGACACCGCCAAAAACATTCAGTACTTC. Protein product: CASSSADTAKNIQYF. The genes are TRBV28 and TRBJ2-4, with D maybe TRBD1 (5 bases). This CDR3 region has 15 residues. Deletions cut 4 bases from V and 1 base from J, with 11 bases between. CDR1 and CDR2 (germline): MDHEN, SYDVKM.

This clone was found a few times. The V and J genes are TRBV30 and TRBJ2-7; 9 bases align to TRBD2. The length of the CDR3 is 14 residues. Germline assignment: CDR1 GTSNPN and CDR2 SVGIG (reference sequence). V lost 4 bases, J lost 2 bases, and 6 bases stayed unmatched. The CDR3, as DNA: TGTGCCTGGAAAGCTAGCGGGGTTGCCTACGAGCAGTACTTC. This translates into CAWKASGVAYEQYF.

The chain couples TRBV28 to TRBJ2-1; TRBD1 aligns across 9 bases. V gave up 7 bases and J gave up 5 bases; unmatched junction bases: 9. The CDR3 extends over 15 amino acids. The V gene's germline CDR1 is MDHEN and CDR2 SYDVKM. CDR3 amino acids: CASTDPGTGNNEQFF. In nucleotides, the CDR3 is TGTGCCAGCACTGACCCCGGGACAGGGAACAATGAGCAGTTCTTC.

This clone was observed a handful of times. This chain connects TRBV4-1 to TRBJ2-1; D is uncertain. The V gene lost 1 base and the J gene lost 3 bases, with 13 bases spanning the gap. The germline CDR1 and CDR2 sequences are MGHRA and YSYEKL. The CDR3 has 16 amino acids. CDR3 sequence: CASSQVGRAVYNEQFF. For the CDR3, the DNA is TGCGCCAGCAGCCAAGTTGGGCGAGCAGTCTACAATGAGCAGTTCTTC.

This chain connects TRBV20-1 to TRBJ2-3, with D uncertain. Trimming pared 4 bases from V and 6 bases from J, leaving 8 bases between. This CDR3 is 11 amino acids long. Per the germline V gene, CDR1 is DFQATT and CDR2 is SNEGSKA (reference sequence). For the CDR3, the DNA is TGCAGTGCTATACTACGCGATACGCAGTATTTT. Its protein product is CSAILRDTQYF.

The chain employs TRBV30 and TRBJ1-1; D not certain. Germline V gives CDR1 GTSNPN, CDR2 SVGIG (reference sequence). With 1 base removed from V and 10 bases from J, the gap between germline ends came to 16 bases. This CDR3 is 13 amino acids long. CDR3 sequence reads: CAWSGLPIRGAFF. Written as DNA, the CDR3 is TGTGCCTGGAGTGGGTTGCCGATTCGGGGAGCTTTCTTT.

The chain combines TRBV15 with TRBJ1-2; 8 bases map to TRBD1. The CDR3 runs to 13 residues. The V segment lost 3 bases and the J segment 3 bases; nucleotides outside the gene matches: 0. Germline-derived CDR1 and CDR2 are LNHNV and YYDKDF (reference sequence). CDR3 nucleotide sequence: TGTGCCACCAGCAGGACAGGGGACTATGGCTACACCTTC. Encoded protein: CATSRTGDYGYTF.

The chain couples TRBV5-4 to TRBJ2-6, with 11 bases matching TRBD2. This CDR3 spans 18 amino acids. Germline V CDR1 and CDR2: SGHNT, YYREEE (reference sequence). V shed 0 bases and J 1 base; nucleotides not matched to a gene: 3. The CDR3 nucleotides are TGTGCCAGCAGCTTGGATCTAGCGGGGGGATCTGGGGCCAACGTCCTGACTTTC. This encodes CASSLDLAGGSGANVLTF.

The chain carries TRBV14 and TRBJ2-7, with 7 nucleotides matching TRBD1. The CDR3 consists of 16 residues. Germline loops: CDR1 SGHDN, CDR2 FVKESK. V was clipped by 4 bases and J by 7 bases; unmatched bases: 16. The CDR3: CASSRGTAAPPLEQYF. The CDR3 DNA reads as TGTGCCAGCAGCCGGGGGACAGCAGCCCCGCCATTGGAGCAGTACTTC.

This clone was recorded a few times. The CDR3 is CASSPPSRTDYGYTF. In DNA, the CDR3 is TGTGCCAGCTCACCCCCCTCAAGGACAGATTATGGCTACACCTTC. The chain carries TRBV18 and TRBJ1-2, with a possible D match to TRBD1 (6 bases). Germline-derived CDR1 and CDR2 are KGHSH and LQKENI. The CDR3 covers 15 residues. The V gene lost 3 bases and the J gene lost 5 bases, with 16 bases spanning the gap.

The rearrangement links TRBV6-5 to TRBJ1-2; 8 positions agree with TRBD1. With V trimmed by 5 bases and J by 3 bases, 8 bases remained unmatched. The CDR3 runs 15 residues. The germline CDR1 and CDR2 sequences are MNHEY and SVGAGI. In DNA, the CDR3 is TGTGCCAGCAGTCATCAATCGACAGGGGACTATGGCTACACCTTC. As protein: CASSHQSTGDYGYTF.

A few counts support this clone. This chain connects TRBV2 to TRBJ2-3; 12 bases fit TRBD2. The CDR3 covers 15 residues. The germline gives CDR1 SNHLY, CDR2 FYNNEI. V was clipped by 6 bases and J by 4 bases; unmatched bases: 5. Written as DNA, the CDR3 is TGTGCCAGCAGCCCTAGCGGGAGGGCGGCAGATACGCAGTATTTT. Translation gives CASSPSGRAADTQYF.

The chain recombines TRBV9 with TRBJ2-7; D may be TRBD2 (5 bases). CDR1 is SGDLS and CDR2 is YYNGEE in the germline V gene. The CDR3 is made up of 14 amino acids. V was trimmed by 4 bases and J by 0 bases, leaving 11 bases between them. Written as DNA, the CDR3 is TGTGCCAGCAGCCCCGTTAGCGACTCCTACGAGCAGTACTTC. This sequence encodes CASSPVSDSYEQYF.

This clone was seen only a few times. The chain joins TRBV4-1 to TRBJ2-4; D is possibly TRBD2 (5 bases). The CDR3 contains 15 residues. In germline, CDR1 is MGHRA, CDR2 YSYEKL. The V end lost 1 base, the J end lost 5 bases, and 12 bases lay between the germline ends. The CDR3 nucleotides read TGCGCCAGCAGCCAAGGCGGACTTGGGGAAAACATTCAGTACTTC. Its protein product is CASSQGGLGENIQYF.

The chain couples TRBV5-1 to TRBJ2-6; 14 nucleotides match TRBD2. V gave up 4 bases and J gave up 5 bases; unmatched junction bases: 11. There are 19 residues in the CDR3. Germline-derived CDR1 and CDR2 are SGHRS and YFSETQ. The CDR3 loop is CASSVPGTSGSWRANVLTF. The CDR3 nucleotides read TGCGCCAGCAGCGTCCCCGGGACTAGCGGGAGTTGGAGGGCCAACGTCCTGACTTTC.

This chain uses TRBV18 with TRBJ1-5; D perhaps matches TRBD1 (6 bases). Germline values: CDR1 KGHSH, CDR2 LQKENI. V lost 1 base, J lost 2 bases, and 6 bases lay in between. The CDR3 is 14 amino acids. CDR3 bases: TGTGCCAGCTCACCACGACAGGGCAATCAGCCCCAGCATTTT. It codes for CASSPRQGNQPQHF.

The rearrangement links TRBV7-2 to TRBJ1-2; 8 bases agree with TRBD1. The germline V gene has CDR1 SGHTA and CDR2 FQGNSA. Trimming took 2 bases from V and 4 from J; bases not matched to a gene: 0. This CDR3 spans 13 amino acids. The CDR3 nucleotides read TGTGCCAGCAGCTTACAGGGGGCCTATGGCTACACCTTC. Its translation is CASSLQGAYGYTF.

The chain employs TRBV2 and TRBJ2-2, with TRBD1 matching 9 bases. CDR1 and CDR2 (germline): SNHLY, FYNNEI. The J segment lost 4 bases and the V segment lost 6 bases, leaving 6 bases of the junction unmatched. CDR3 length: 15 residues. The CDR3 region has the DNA TGTGCCAGCAGAATCCGGGACAGGGTCACCGGGGAGCTGTTTTTT. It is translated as CASRIRDRVTGELFF.

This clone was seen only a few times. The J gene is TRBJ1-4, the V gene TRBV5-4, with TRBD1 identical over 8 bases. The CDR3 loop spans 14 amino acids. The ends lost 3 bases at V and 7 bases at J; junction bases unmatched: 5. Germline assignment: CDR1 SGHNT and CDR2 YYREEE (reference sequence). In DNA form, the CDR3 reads TGTGCCAGCAGCTGGGGACAGGCGGGTGAAAAACTGTTTTTT. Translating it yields CASSWGQAGEKLFF.

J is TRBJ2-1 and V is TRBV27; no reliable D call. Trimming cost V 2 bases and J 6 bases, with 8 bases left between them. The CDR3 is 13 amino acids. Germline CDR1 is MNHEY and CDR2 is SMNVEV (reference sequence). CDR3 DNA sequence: TGTGCCAGCAGTTTAGAGGCCGCCAATGAGCAGTTCTTC. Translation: CASSLEAANEQFF.

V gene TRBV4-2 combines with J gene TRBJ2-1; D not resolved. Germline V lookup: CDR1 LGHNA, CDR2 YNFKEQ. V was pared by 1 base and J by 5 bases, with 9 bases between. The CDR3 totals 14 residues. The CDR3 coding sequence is TGTGCCAGCAGCCAAGTAACCAGAAACAATGAGCAGTTCTTC. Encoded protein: CASSQVTRNNEQFF.

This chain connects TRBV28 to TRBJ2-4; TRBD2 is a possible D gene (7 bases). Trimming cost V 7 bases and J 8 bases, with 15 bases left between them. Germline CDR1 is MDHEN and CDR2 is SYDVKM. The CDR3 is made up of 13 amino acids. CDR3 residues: CASTDGGRDIQYF. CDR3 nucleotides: TGTGCCAGCACCGACGGGGGGCGGGACATTCAGTACTTC.

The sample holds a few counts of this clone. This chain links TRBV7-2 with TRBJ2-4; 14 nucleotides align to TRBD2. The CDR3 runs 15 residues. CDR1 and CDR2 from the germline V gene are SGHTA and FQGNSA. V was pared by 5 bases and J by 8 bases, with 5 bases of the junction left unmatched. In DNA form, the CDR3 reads TGTGCCAGCAGCCCAGGACTAGCGGGAGGATACATTCAGTACTTC. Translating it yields CASSPGLAGGYIQYF. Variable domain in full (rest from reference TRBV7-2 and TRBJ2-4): GAGVSQSPSNKVTEKGKDVELRCDPISGHTALYWYRQSLGQGLEFLIYFQGNSAPDKSGLPSDRFSAERTGGSVSTLTIQRTQQEDSAVYLCASSPGLAGGYIQYFGAGTRLSVL.

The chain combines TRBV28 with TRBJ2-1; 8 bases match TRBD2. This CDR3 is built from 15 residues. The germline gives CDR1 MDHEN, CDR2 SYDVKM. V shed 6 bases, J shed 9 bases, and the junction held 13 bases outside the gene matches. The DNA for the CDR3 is TGTGCCAGCAGCAGGACTAGCCCCTCTCCCGGTGAGCAGTTCTTC. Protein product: CASSRTSPSPGEQFF.

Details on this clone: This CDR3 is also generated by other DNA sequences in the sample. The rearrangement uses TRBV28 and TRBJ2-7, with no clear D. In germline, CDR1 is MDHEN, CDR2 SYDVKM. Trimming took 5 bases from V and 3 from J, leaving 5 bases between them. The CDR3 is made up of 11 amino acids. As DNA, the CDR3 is TGTGCCAGCAGTGTAAACTACGAGCAGTACTTC. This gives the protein CASSVNYEQYF. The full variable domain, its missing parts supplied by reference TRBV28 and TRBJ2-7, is DVKVTQSSRYLVKRTGEKVFLECVQDMDHENMFWYRQDPGLGLRLIYFSYDVKMKEKGDIPEGYSVSREKKERFSLILESASTNQTSMYLCASSVNYEQYFGPGTRLTVT.

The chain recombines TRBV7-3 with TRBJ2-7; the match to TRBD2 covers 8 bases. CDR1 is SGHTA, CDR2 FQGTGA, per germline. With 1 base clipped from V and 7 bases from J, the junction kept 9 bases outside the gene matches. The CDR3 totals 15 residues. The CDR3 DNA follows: TGTGCCAGCAGCTTAAACGCGGGAGGTCTGGGAGAGCAGTACTTC. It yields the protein CASSLNAGGLGEQYF.

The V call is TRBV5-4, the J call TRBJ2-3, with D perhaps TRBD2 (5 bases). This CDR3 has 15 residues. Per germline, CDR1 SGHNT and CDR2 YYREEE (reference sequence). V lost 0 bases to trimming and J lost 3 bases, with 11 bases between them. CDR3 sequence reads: CASSLGPGWTDTQYF. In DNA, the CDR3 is TGTGCCAGCAGCTTGGGACCGGGGTGGACAGATACGCAGTATTTT.

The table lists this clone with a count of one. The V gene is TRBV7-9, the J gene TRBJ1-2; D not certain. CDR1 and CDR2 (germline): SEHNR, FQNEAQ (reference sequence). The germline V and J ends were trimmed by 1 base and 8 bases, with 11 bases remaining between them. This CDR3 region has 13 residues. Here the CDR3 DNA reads TGTGCCAGCAGCTTAGAACCAGGCCTAGGCTACACCTTC. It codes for CASSLEPGLGYTF.

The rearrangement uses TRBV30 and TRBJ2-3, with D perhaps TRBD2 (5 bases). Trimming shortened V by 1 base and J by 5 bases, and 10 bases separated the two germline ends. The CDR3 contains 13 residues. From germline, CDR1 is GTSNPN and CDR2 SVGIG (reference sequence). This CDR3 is CAWSGLTRDTQYF. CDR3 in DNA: TGTGCCTGGAGTGGACTAACTAGAGATACGCAGTATTTT.